What follows is one TCR beta chain and its context. Its antigen is still unknown. The data stem from a study of vaccination and CD4 T cells after COVID-19. Across the study: Participants were given two doses of BNT162b2 or mRNA-1273 vaccine. The interval from dose two to post-vaccine sampling had a median of roughly 70 days, and it ranged from 14 to 241. Notes on the study in general: Vaccine-specific clones numbering 304 of 307 showed spike mono-reactivity in convalescent patients.

V lost 5 bases and J 3 bases, leaving 25 bases between the germline ends. CDR1 and CDR2 from the germline V gene are SEHNR and FQNEAQ (reference sequence). The CDR3 is made up of 18 amino acids. Stated treatment: roughly ten-day PBMC culture with coronavirus spike peptide pools or control peptides (ViraFEST assay). Cultured CD4+ T cell DNA was sequenced using the Oncomine TCR Beta short-read assay. Genomic DNA from cultured CD4+ T cells was extracted. A single record per CDR3 protein comes from TCRdb applying MiXCR to the PCR reads. The data show 15,000 to 20,000 distinct CDR3 sequences, 45% to 50% seen once.

Sequenced input: CD4+ T cells from blood, cultured in vitro. The origin of this receptor is a human donor who had recovered from COVID-19. This chain joins TRBV7-9 and TRBJ1-1; D is unclear. The CDR3 is CASSPDPGRWVFYTEAFF. The CDR3 bases are TGTGCCAGCAGCCCAGACCCCGGACGTTGGGTGTTTTACACTGAAGCTTTCTTT. The full variable domain, in which reference TRBV7-9 and TRBJ1-1 provide the parts outside the CDR3, is DTGVSQNPRHKITKRGQNVTFRCDPISEHNRLYWYRQTLGQGPEFLTYFQNEAQLEKSRLLSDRFSAERPKGSFSTLEIQRTEQGDSAMYLCASSPDPGRWVFYTEAFFGQGTRLTVV.